These T cell receptor beta chains were read from a single sample in a study of beta chain features in type 1 diabetes. Sequenced by immunoSEQ multiplex PCR; TCRdb stores in-frame clones only, minus some. Among about 240,000 clones listed, 25% to 30% were seen once. Sequenced material: central memory CD4+ T cells from blood. Receptors originate from a man aged 30 to 39 in good health. The CDR3 runs from the conserved cysteine through the conserved F or W. Each record gives: D gene, clone size, J gene, V gene, CDR3 protein, CDR3 DNA. A D gene is named only where the DNA matches it firmly. Size tells how often a clone was seen (once, few, many) or the class of an expanded clone, and some rows leave it out.

>NA|NA|TRBJ1-1|TRBV25-1
CASTDRTVNTEAFF
TGTGCCAGCACCGACCGGACAGTTAACACTGAAGCTTTCTTT
>NA|NA|TRBJ2-3|TRBV2
CASSDITSDTQYF
TGTGCCAGCAGTGACATAACTAGCGATACGCAGTATTTT
>TRBD1|few|TRBJ1-6|TRBV4-1
CASSQPSGQSNSPLHF
TGCGCCAGCAGCCAACCTTCGGGACAGAGTAATTCACCCCTCCACTTT
>TRBD2|few|TRBJ2-2|TRBV10-3
CAIATLAGYTGELFF
TGTGCCATCGCGACTCTAGCGGGGTATACCGGGGAGCTGTTTTTT
>TRBD1|NA|TRBJ2-7|TRBV7-9
CASSPTTGIYEQYF
TGTGCCAGCAGCCCGACGACAGGGATCTACGAGCAGTACTTC
>TRBD1|many|TRBJ2-5|TRBV30
CASYRSDRGTQYF
TGTGCCTCCTACCGCTCCGACAGGGGCACTCAGTACTTC
>TRBD2|NA|TRBJ2-1|TRBV30
CAWSDYMPGGSYNEQFF
TGTGCCTGGAGCGATTACATGCCGGGGGGCTCCTACAATGAGCAGTTCTTC
>NA|NA|TRBJ2-1|TRBV7-2
CASSLGLGQGEQFF
TGTGCCAGCAGCTTAGGGTTAGGGCAGGGTGAGCAGTTCTTC
>NA|few|TRBJ2-5|TRBV27
CASSYRGAMETQYF
TGTGCCAGCAGTTATCGGGGGGCGATGGAGACCCAGTACTTC
>NA|few|TRBJ2-2|TRBV29-1
CSVSGPNTGELFF
TGCAGCGTGTCGGGGCCGAACACCGGGGAGCTGTTTTTT
>NA|few|TRBJ1-5|TRBV6-1
CASQSDSGKQPQHF
TGTGCCAGCCAAAGTGACAGTGGAAAACAGCCCCAGCATTTT
>NA|few|TRBJ2-5|TRBV29-1
CSVGLSGGRGETQYF
TGCAGCGTTGGCCTTTCCGGGGGCCGTGGAGAGACCCAGTACTTC
>NA|NA|TRBJ2-7|TRBV28
CASSTGKPYEQYF
TGTGCCAGCAGTACGGGAAAGCCCTACGAGCAGTACTTC
>NA|few|TRBJ2-5|TRBV1
CTSSQEGTSGPYQETQYF
TGCACCAGCAGCCAAGAAGGGACTAGCGGGCCGTACCAAGAGACCCAGTACTTC
>NA|NA|TRBJ2-2|TRBV28
CASSNEIGELFF
TGTGCCAGCAGCAATGAGATCGGGGAGCTGTTTTTT
>TRBD1|NA|TRBJ2-7|TRBV5-1
CASSLEGDRSYEQYF
TGCGCCAGCAGCTTGGAAGGGGACAGATCCTACGAGCAGTACTTC
>NA|few|TRBJ2-6|TRBV10-3
CATADDSGANVLTF
TGTGCCACCGCTGACGACTCTGGGGCCAACGTCCTGACTTTC
>NA|NA|TRBJ2-5|TRBV29-1
CSVVGGQETQYF
TGCAGCGTTGTAGGGGGCCAAGAGACCCAGTACTTC
>TRBD2|NA|TRBJ2-7|TRBV9
CASSPQREGMKQYF
TGTGCCAGCAGCCCCCAGCGGGAGGGTATGAAGCAGTACTTC
>NA|NA|TRBJ2-2|TRBV28
CASSSPRGASTGELFF
TGTGCCAGCAGTTCCCCCCGTGGGGCGAGCACCGGGGAGCTGTTTTTT
>TRBD2|NA|TRBJ2-1|TRBV27
CASSLFGLAGGSTYNEQFF
TGTGCCAGCAGTTTATTCGGACTAGCGGGGGGCAGCACCTACAATGAGCAGTTCTTC
>NA|few|TRBJ2-7|TRBV7-2
CASSLASFHEQYF
TGTGCCAGCAGCTTAGCCAGCTTCCACGAGCAGTACTTC
>TRBD2|NA|TRBJ2-7|TRBV28
CASSPPSGSMIEQYF
TGTGCCAGCAGTCCCCCCAGCGGGAGCATGATCGAGCAGTACTTC
>TRBD2|NA|TRBJ2-7|TRBV19
CASSRPTSGTYEQYF
TGTGCCAGTAGTCGCCCGACTAGCGGAACCTACGAGCAGTACTTC
>NA|NA|TRBJ2-1|TRBV6-5
CASRGNSDEQFF
TGTGCCAGCAGGGGAAATAGTGACGAGCAGTTCTTC
>TRBD1|NA|TRBJ2-4|TRBV5-1
CASSLRQGAENIQYF
TGCGCCAGCAGCTTGAGACAGGGGGCGGAAAACATTCAGTACTTC
>NA|many|TRBJ2-7|TRBV7-9
CASSLRGTGHEQYF
TGTGCCAGCAGCTTAAGAGGGACCGGCCACGAGCAGTACTTC
>TRBD2|NA|TRBJ2-1|TRBV30
CAFRGTNLVGDFFF
TGTGCCTTTCGGGGGACTAACCTCGTGGGTGACTTTTTCTTC
>TRBD1|few|TRBJ2-3|TRBV5-8
CASSVDRGNTQYF
TGTGCCAGCAGCGTTGACAGGGGGAATACGCAGTATTTT
>TRBD2|NA|TRBJ2-1|TRBV18
CASSPSGATSGRDEQFF
TGTGCCAGCTCACCCTCTGGGGCGACTAGCGGGAGAGATGAGCAGTTCTTC
>NA|NA|TRBJ2-7|TRBV5-4
CASSTIDSYEQYF
TGTGCCAGCAGCACAATCGACTCCTACGAGCAGTACTTC
>NA|few|TRBJ2-2|TRBV28
CASSYSGSRAGELFF
TGTGCCAGCAGTTACTCCGGTAGCCGAGCCGGGGAGCTGTTTTTT
>NA|many|TRBJ2-1|TRBV29-1
CSVELYNEQFF
TGCAGCGTTGAACTGTACAATGAGCAGTTCTTC
>NA|NA|TRBJ1-2|TRBV5-4
CASSRSGVYTF
TGTGCCAGCAGCCGGAGCGGGGTCTACACCTTC
>TRBD2|NA|TRBJ2-7|TRBV27
CASRPVRGGREQYF
TGTGCCAGCAGACCCGTAAGGGGCGGGAGAGAGCAGTACTTC
>NA|NA|TRBJ2-3|TRBV7-9
CASSSVTDTQYF
TGTGCCAGCAGCTCCGTCACAGATACGCAGTATTTT
>TRBD1|few|TRBJ2-7|TRBV29-1
CSVQLDTGVYEQYF
TGCAGCGTTCAACTAGACACAGGGGTCTACGAGCAGTACTTC
>TRBD2|NA|TRBJ2-3|TRBV7-2
CASSPTSGTDTQYF
TGTGCCAGCAGCCCCACTAGCGGCACAGATACGCAGTATTTT
>NA|few|TRBJ2-1|TRBV6-5
CATSTSVEQFF
TGTGCCACCTCAACTAGTGTTGAGCAGTTCTTC
>NA|many|TRBJ2-5|TRBV30
CAWSPHTAGAETQYF
TGTGCCTGGAGCCCACATACCGCGGGGGCAGAGACCCAGTACTTC
>NA|NA|TRBJ1-1|TRBV7-2
CASSPQPGVGEAFF
TGTGCCAGCAGCCCCCAACCGGGGGTCGGTGAAGCTTTCTTT
>TRBD2|NA|TRBJ2-7|TRBV6-5
CASRTSGVYEQYF
TGTGCCAGCAGGACTAGCGGGGTCTACGAGCAGTACTTC
>TRBD1|NA|TRBJ2-1|TRBV7-2
CASSIQPGTGGKGEQFF
TGTGCCAGCAGCATCCAACCCGGGACAGGGGGGAAGGGTGAGCAGTTCTTC
>TRBD1|few|TRBJ1-5|TRBV5-1
CASSFDGQGNQPQHF
TGCGCCAGCAGCTTCGACGGACAGGGCAATCAGCCCCAGCATTTT
>TRBD2|NA|TRBJ2-3|TRBV7-9
CASSRALRLADTQYF
TGTGCCAGCAGCCGCGCATTAAGACTAGCGGATACGCAGTATTTT
>NA|few|TRBJ1-6|TRBV7-2
CASSLPGTRRAPLHF
TGTGCCAGCAGCTTACCCGGGACACGAAGGGCACCCCTCCACTTT
>NA|NA|TRBJ2-3|TRBV20-1
CSARQDTQYF
TGCAGTGCTAGACAAGATACGCAGTATTTT
>NA|NA|TRBJ2-3|TRBV27
CASSLTGTSTDTQYF
TGTGCCAGCAGTTTGACAGGGACTAGCACAGATACGCAGTATTTT
>NA|few|TRBJ1-2|TRBV13
CASSLGYYGYTF
TGTGCCAGCAGCTTAGGTTACTATGGCTACACCTTC
>NA|few|TRBJ2-1|TRBV6-5
CATGPSTAYNEQFF
TGTGCCACGGGGCCCAGTACGGCCTACAATGAGCAGTTCTTC
>NA|NA|TRBJ2-7|TRBV5-1
CASSSQDLVGEQYF
TGCGCCAGCAGCTCTCAGGACCTCGTTGGCGAGCAGTACTTC
>TRBD2|NA|TRBJ2-1|TRBV5-4
CASSLARLAGGQSFNEQFF
TGTGCCAGCAGCTTGGCCAGGCTAGCGGGGGGGCAAAGTTTCAATGAGCAGTTCTTC
>NA|many|TRBJ1-2|TRBV30
CAWSVSGGYSYGYTF
TGTGCCTGGAGTGTTTCGGGAGGGTATTCCTATGGCTACACCTTC